These T cell receptor beta chains were read from a single sample in a study of control samples from healthy donors and cancer patients. Profiling relied on immunoSEQ multiplex PCR, and the TCRdb table lists in-frame clones only, not all of them. The sample includes just over 20,000 clones, 80% to 85% of them seen just once. Sequenced sample: PBMCs. Receptors originate from a man aged 55 to 70 with colorectal cancer. Both conserved end residues are part of each CDR3. D genes are given only for firm matches. A clone size is listed for some rows: how often the clone was seen (once, few, many), or a class if it is expanded.

d_call	j_call	cdr3_length	clone_size	v_call	cdr3_aa	cdr3_nt
TRBD1	TRBJ2-2	14	NA	TRBV7-2	CASSRGRDTGELFF	TGTGCCAGCAGTAGGGGGCGCGACACCGGGGAGCTGTTTTTT
NA	TRBJ1-5	14	NA	TRBV7-9	CASSLAGDNQPQHF	TGTGCCAGCAGCTTAGCCGGGGACAATCAGCCCCAGCATTTT
NA	TRBJ2-1	14	NA	TRBV6-5	CASNFMSNYNEQFF	TGTGCCAGCAATTTTATGTCTAACTACAATGAGCAGTTCTTC
NA	TRBJ1-2	12	NA	TRBV23-1	CASSQSSYGYTF	TGCGCCAGCAGTCAATCTTCATATGGCTACACCTTC
NA	TRBJ1-1	15	NA	TRBV19	CASSIAPGANTEAFF	TGTGCCAGTAGTATAGCTCCGGGGGCAAACACTGAAGCTTTCTTT
NA	TRBJ1-4	18	NA	TRBV4-3	CASSQVSRLGHTNEKLFF	TGCGCCAGCAGCCAAGTCTCCCGATTGGGGCATACTAATGAAAAACTGTTTTTT
TRBD1	TRBJ1-5	16	few	TRBV5-5	CASSWGGGQGGQPQHF	TGTGCCAGCAGCTGGGGGGGAGGACAGGGTGGACAGCCCCAGCATTTT
NA	TRBJ1-4	16	NA	TRBV5-1	CASSLEQGATNEKLFF	TGCGCCAGCAGCTTGGAACAGGGTGCAACTAATGAAAAACTGTTTTTT
NA	TRBJ1-2	13	once	TRBV23-1	CASSQSWVYGYTF	TGCGCCAGCAGTCAATCGTGGGTCTATGGCTACACCTTC
TRBD1	TRBJ1-2	16	medium-sized	TRBV14	CASSHVRTGGSYGYTF	TGTGCCAGCAGCCATGTTCGGACAGGGGGGAGCTATGGCTACACCTTC
NA	TRBJ1-6	16	NA	TRBV7-8	CASSLAGGSSLGSLHF	TGTGCCAGCAGCTTAGCCGGGGGTTCTTCTCTTGGGTCCCTCCACTTT
NA	TRBJ2-5	16	NA	TRBV21-1	CASSKAGAGGQETQYF	TGTGCCAGCAGCAAAGCGGGAGCGGGGGGGCAAGAGACCCAGTACTTC
TRBD1	TRBJ2-3	15	NA	TRBV5-1	CASSSDRGNTDTQYF	TGCGCCAGCAGCTCAGACAGGGGGAACACAGATACGCAGTATTTT
NA	TRBJ2-2	16	NA	TRBV3-1/TRBV3-2	CASSPSLGSSTGELFF	TGTGCCAGCAGCCCCTCGCTTGGGTCGAGCACCGGGGAGCTGTTTTTT
NA	TRBJ1-2	14	few	TRBV5-6	CASSLGQQGYGYTF	TGTGCCAGCAGCTTGGGCCAACAGGGCTATGGCTACACCTTC
NA	TRBJ1-1	14	NA	TRBV18	CASSPHADNTEAFF	TGTGCCAGCTCACCACACGCAGATAACACTGAAGCTTTCTTT
NA	TRBJ1-3	16	few	TRBV9	CASSVETGGRRNTIYF	TGTGCCAGCAGCGTCGAAACTGGGGGTAGGAGGAACACCATATATTTT
NA	TRBJ1-5	15	NA	TRBV6-5	CASSLGPLVGQPQHF	TGTGCCAGCAGCCTGGGACCGTTAGTAGGTCAGCCCCAGCATTTT
TRBD2	TRBJ2-3	19	NA	TRBV5-1	CASSLATSGGEFSTDTQYF	TGCGCCAGCAGCTTGGCCACTAGCGGGGGGGAATTTAGCACAGATACGCAGTATTTT
TRBD1	TRBJ1-2	15	NA	TRBV24-1	CATSDSGQGRNGYTF	TGTGCCACCAGTGATTCTGGACAGGGAAGGAATGGCTACACCTTC
NA	TRBJ2-3	14	NA	TRBV18	CASSPEGIPDTQYF	TGTGCCAGCTCACCAGAGGGCATCCCAGATACGCAGTATTTT
NA	TRBJ1-1	11	NA	TRBV12-5	CASGVRTEAFF	TGTGCTAGCGGGGTAAGGACTGAAGCTTTCTTT
NA	TRBJ2-5	11	NA	TRBV30	CAWSGEETQYF	TGTGCCTGGAGTGGGGAAGAGACCCAGTACTTC
TRBD1	TRBJ1-5	15	NA	TRBV27	CASSLSSTGHQPQHF	TGTGCCAGCAGTTTATCTTCGACAGGGCACCAGCCCCAGCATTTT
NA	TRBJ2-4	13	NA	TRBV7-9	CASSKNPQNIQYF	TGTGCCAGCAGTAAAAACCCCCAAAACATTCAGTACTTC
TRBD1	TRBJ2-2	19	NA	TRBV13	CASSLGGDRGTPNTGELFF	TGTGCCAGCAGCTTAGGAGGGGACAGGGGGACCCCGAACACCGGGGAGCTGTTTTTT
TRBD2	TRBJ2-3	17	NA	TRBV18	CASSPPGTSGDTDTQYF	TGTGCCAGCTCACCGCCGGGTACTAGCGGGGACACAGATACGCAGTATTTT
NA	TRBJ1-2	15	NA	TRBV18	CASSPPSLVPSDYTF	TGTGCCAGCTCACCACCTTCGTTAGTCCCCAGTGACTACACCTTC
NA	TRBJ1-2	13	NA	TRBV5-1	CASSLGSNYGYTF	TGCGCCAGCAGCTTGGGAAGTAACTATGGCTACACCTTC
NA	TRBJ1-2	14	NA	TRBV6-5	CASSYSGRVEGYTF	TGTGCCAGCAGTTACTCTGGGAGGGTGGAGGGCTACACCTTC
NA	TRBJ2-3	10	few	TRBV29-1	CSVGPPAQYF	TGCAGCGTTGGCCCCCCGGCGCAGTATTTT
NA	TRBJ2-7	13	NA	TRBV10-1	CASSERERYEQYF	TGCGCCAGCAGTGAAAGGGAAAGGTACGAGCAGTACTTC
NA	TRBJ1-2	13	NA	TRBV6-5	CASKAVSGYGYTF	TGTGCCAGCAAGGCCGTCAGCGGCTATGGCTACACCTTC
TRBD1	TRBJ1-2	17	NA	TRBV2	CASSEARTGGGNYGYTF	TGTGCCAGCAGTGAAGCGCGGACAGGGGGCGGCAACTATGGCTACACCTTC
NA	TRBJ2-3	13	NA	TRBV2	CASSEAGVDTQYF	TGTGCCAGCAGTGAAGCAGGGGTCGATACGCAGTATTTT
NA	TRBJ1-2	14	NA	TRBV5-4	CASSLAGNNYGYTF	TGTGCCAGCAGCTTGGCCGGGAATAACTATGGCTACACCTTC
NA	TRBJ2-2	15	NA	TRBV9	CASSVVTDNTGELFF	TGTGCCAGCAGCGTAGTCACAGATAACACCGGGGAGCTGTTTTTT
NA	TRBJ2-7	14	NA	TRBV5-4	CASSLWASVHEQYF	TGTGCCAGCAGCTTGTGGGCTAGCGTCCACGAGCAGTACTTC
TRBD2	TRBJ2-3	14	NA	TRBV5-1	CASTASGVGDTQYF	TGCGCCAGCACCGCGAGCGGGGTTGGAGATACGCAGTATTTT
TRBD1	TRBJ1-1	16	NA	TRBV6-4	CASSDTPGGSGTEAFF	TGTGCCAGCAGTGACACCCCAGGGGGCTCGGGGACTGAAGCTTTCTTT
TRBD2	TRBJ2-3	15	NA	TRBV5-4	CASSVGGGGTDTQYF	TGTGCCAGCAGCGTCGGCGGGGGGGGCACAGATACGCAGTATTTT
NA	TRBJ1-1	17	few	TRBV19	CASSIGLGKGLNTEAFF	TGTGCCAGTAGTATCGGGCTGGGGAAAGGGTTGAACACTGAAGCTTTCTTT
TRBD1	TRBJ1-1	14	NA	TRBV27	CASSKGQGLGMAFF	TGTGCCAGCAGTAAGGGACAGGGATTAGGAATGGCTTTCTTT
NA	TRBJ2-5	12	NA	TRBV29-1	CSVAGLEETQYF	TGCAGCGTTGCGGGGTTAGAAGAGACCCAGTACTTC
TRBD1	TRBJ1-5	18	NA	TRBV18	CASSPPGQGPLLDQPQHF	TGTGCCAGCTCACCACCGGGACAGGGTCCCCTGCTCGATCAGCCCCAGCATTTT
NA	TRBJ1-3	12	NA	TRBV29-1	CSVGTAGNTIYF	TGCAGCGTTGGGACAGCTGGAAACACCATATATTTT
TRBD1	TRBJ1-2	13	NA	TRBV3-1/TRBV3-2	CASSPGTVYGYTF	TGTGCCAGCAGCCCTGGGACAGTTTATGGCTACACCTTC
NA	TRBJ2-6	16	NA	TRBV2	CASSESRTPGANVLTF	TGTGCCAGCAGTGAAAGTAGGACCCCCGGGGCCAACGTCCTGACTTTC
NA	TRBJ1-1	15	few	TRBV27	CASSFRGGVDTEAFF	TGTGCCAGCAGTTTCCGGGGAGGGGTGGACACTGAAGCTTTCTTT
TRBD1	TRBJ1-1	13	few	TRBV29-1	CSAKQGMNTEAFF	TGCAGCGCTAAACAGGGGATGAACACTGAAGCTTTCTTT
NA	TRBJ2-1	16	medium-sized	TRBV10-1	CASSEENDPLGREQFF	TGCGCCAGCAGTGAAGAGAATGACCCTTTAGGAAGAGAGCAGTTCTTC
NA	TRBJ2-2	14	NA	TRBV7-6	CASSLGTAIGELFF	TGTGCCAGCAGCTTAGGGACAGCTATCGGGGAGCTGTTTTTT
TRBD1	TRBJ1-1	16	NA	TRBV5-1	CASSLPGTGYGTEAFF	TGCGCCAGCAGCTTGCCCGGGACAGGGTACGGGACTGAAGCTTTCTTT
NA	TRBJ1-5	13	NA	TRBV2	CASSEIGFQPQHF	TGTGCCAGCAGTGAAATTGGGTTTCAGCCCCAGCATTTT